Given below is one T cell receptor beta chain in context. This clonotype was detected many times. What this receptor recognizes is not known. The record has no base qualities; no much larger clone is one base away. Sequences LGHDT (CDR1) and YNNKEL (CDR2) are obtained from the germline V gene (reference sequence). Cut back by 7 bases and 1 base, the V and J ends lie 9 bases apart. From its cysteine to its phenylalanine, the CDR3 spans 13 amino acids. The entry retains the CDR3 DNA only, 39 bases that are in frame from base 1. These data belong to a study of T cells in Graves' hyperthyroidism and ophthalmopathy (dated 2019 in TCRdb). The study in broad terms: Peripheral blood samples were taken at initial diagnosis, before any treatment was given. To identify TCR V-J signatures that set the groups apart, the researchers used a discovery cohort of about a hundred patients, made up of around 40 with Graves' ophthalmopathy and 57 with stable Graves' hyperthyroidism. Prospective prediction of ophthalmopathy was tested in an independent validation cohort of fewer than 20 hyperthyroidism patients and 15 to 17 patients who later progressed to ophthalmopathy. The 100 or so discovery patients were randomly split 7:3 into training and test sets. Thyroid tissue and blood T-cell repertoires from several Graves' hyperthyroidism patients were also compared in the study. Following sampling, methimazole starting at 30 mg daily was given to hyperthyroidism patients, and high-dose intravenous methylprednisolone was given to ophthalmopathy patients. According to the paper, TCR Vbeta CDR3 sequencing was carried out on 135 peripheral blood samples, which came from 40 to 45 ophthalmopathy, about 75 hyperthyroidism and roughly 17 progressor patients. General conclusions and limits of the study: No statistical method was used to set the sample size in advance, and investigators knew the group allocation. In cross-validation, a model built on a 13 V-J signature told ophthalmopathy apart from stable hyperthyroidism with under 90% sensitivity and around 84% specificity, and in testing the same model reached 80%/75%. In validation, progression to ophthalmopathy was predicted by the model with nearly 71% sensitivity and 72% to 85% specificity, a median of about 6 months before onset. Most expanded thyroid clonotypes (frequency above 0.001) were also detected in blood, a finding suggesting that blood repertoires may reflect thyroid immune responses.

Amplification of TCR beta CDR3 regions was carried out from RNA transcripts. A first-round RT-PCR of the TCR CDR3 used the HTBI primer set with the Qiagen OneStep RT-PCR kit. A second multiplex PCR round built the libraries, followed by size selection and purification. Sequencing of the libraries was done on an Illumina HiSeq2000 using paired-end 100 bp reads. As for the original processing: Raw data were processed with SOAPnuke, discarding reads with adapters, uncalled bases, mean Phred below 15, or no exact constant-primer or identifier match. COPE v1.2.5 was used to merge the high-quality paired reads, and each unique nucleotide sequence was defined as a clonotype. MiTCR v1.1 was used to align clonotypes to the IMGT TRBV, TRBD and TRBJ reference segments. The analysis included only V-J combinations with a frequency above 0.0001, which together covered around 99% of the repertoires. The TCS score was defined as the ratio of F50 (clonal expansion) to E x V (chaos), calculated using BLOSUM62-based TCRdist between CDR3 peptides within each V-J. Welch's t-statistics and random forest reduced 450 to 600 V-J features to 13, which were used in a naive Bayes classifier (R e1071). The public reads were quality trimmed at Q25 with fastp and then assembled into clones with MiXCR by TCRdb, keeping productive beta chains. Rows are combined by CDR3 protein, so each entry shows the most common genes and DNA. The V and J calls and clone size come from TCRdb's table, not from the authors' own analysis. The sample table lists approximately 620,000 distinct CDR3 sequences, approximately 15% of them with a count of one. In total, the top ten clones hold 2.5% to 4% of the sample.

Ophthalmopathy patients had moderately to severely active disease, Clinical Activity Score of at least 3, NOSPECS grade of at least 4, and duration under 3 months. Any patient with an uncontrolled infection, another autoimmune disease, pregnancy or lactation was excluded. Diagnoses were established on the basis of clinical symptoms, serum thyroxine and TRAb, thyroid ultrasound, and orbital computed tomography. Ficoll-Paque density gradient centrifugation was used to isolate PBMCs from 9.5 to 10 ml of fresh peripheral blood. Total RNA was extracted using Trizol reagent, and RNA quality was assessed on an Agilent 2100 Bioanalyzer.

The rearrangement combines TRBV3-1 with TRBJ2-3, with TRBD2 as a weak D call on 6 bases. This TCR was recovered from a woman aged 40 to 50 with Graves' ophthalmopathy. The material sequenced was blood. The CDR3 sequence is CASTRRGTDTQYF. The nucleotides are TGTGCCAGCACTAGGAGGGGCACAGATACGCAGTATTTT.